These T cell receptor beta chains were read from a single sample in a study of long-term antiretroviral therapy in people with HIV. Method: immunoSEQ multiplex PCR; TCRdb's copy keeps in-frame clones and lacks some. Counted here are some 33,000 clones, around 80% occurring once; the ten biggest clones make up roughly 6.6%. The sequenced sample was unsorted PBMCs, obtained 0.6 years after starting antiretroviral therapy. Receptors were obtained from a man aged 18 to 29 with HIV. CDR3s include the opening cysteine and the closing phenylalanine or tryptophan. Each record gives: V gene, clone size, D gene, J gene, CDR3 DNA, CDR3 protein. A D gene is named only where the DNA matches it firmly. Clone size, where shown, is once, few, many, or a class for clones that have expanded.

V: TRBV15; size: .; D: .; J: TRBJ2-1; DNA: TGTGCCACCCTACCCACATTAGGAGGCAATGAGCAGTTCTTC; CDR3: CATLPTLGGNEQFF
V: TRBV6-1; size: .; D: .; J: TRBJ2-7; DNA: TGTGCCAGCAGTGAACGGACGATAAAGGACAGTGACGAGCAGTACTTC; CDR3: CASSERTIKDSDEQYF
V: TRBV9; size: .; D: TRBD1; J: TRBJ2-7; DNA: TGTGCCAGCAGCGTAGAGGGACAGGGCTATGACGAGCAGTACTTC; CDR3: CASSVEGQGYDEQYF
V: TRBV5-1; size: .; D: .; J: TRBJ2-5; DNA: TGCGCCAGCAGCTTGGAAAGCCCCGGTCGGACCCAGTACTTC; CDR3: CASSLESPGRTQYF
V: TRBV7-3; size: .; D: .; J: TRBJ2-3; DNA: TGTGCCAGCAGCTTATATGGCGATACGCAGTATTTT; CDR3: CASSLYGDTQYF
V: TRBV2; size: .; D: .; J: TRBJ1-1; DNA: TGTGCCAGCAGTGTCCATACGGTGAACACTGAAGCTTTCTTT; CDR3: CASSVHTVNTEAFF
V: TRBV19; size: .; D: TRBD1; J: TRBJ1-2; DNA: TGTGCCAGTAGTGAACCGGGACAGGCAAACTATGGCTACACCTTC; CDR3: CASSEPGQANYGYTF
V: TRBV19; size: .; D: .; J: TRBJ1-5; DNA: TGTGCCAGTAGATGGTCGTCGTCGGATAGCAATCAGCCCCAGCATTTT; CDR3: CASRWSSSDSNQPQHF
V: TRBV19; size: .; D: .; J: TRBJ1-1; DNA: TGTGCCAGTAGTATTAGGGACCCTTCGACCGAAGCTTTCTTT; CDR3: CASSIRDPSTEAFF
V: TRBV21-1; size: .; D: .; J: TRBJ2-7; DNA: TGTGCCAGCAGCAGACGACTAGCGGGAGGGGGCTACGAGCAGTACTTC; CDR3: CASSRRLAGGGYEQYF
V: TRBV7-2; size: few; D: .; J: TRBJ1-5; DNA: TGTGCCAGCAGCTTAGAGGGTCCTAGCAATCAGCCCCAGCATTTT; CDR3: CASSLEGPSNQPQHF
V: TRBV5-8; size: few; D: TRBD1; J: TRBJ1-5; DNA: TGTGCCAGCAGCTTGGGACAGGGGTATTTTCAGCCCCAGCATTTT; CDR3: CASSLGQGYFQPQHF
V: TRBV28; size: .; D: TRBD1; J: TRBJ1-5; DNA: TGTGCCAGCAGTTCGATCTTCGGAGGGGGCCAGCCCCAGCATTTT; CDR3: CASSSIFGGGQPQHF
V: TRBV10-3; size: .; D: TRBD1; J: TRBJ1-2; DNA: TGTGCCATCAGTGAGTCCTTAGGGGGCCATGGCTACACCTTC; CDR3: CAISESLGGHGYTF
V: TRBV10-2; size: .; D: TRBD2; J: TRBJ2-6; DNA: TGCGCCAGCAGTGAGCCGGCGGGGGACGCCTCTGGGGCCAACGTCCTGACTTTC; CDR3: CASSEPAGDASGANVLTF
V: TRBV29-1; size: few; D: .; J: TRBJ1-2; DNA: TGCAGCGTTGAACTCGTATTGGGATTACGTGGCTACACCTTC; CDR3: CSVELVLGLRGYTF
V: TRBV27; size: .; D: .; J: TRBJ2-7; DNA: TGTGCCGCTTCCGGGACAGTGGGGGGCGAGCAGTACTTC; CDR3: CAASGTVGGEQYF
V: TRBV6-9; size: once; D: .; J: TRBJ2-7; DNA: TGTGCCAGCAGTTACGGGGGTAGCGGATACGAGCAGTACTTC; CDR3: CASSYGGSGYEQYF
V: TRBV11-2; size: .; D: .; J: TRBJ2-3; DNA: TGTGCCAGCAGCTTAGAGGCCCGGGCCCCGAAGCGCACAGATACGCAGTATTTT; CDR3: CASSLEARAPKRTDTQYF
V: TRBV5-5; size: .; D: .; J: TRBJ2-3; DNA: TGTGCCAGCAGCTTTGGTGTTGGAGGAGATACGCAGTATTTT; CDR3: CASSFGVGGDTQYF
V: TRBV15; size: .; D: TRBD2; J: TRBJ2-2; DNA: TGTGCCACCAGCAGTAGCGGGTTCTCCCCAAGGGACACCGGGGAGCTGTTTTTT; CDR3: CATSSSGFSPRDTGELFF
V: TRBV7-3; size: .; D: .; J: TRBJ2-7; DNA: TGTGCCAGCAGCTTATCGTCCCGACGGAACTACGAGCAGTACTTC; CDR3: CASSLSSRRNYEQYF
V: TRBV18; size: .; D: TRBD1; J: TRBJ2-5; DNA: TGTGCCAGCTCACCAGGAACAGGGGGTGGCGAGACCCAGTACTTC; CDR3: CASSPGTGGGETQYF
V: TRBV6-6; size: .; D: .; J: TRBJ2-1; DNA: TGTGCCAGCAGTTATGCTCCCGGTGAGCAGTTCTTC; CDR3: CASSYAPGEQFF
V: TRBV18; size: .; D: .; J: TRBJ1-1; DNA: TGTGCCAGCTCACCAGACAATCAGGGGTCTGAAGCTTTCTTT; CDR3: CASSPDNQGSEAFF
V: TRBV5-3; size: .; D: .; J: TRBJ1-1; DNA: TGTGCCAGAAGCTCCAATCCCACTGAAGCTTTCTTT; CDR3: CARSSNPTEAFF
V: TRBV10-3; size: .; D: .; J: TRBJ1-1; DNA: TGTGCCATCAGTGACAGGGGAGGCCTGGGCACTGAAGCTTTCTTT; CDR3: CAISDRGGLGTEAFF
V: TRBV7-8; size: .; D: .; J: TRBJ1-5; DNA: TGTGCCAGCAGCTTAGTGAATCAGCCCCAGCATTTT; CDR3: CASSLVNQPQHF
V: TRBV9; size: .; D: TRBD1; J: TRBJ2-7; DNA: TGTGCCAGCAGCGTCCGGGACAGGGGCGACCAGCCCTACGAGCAGTACTTC; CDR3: CASSVRDRGDQPYEQYF
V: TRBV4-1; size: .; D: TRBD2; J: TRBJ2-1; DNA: TGCGCCAGCAGCCAAAGGTTGGGAGGGAATGAGCAGTTCTTC; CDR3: CASSQRLGGNEQFF
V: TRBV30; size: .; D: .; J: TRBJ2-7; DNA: TGCAGCAGGGGACGGTCCTACGAGCAGTACTTC; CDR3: CSRGRSYEQYF
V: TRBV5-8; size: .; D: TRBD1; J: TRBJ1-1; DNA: TGTGCCAGCAGCTCCGAGGGACAGTTGAACACTGAAGCTTTCTTT; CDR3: CASSSEGQLNTEAFF
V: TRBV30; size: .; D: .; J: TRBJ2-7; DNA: TGTGCCTGGGACCTCCAAAGGGGGGTTCTCCACGAGCAGTACTTC; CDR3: CAWDLQRGVLHEQYF
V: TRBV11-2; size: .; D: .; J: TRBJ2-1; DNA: TGTGCCAGCAGCTTAGGGAGCGGGGAGCAGTTCTTC; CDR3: CASSLGSGEQFF
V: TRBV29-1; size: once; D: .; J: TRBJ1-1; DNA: TGCAGCGTTTTTCGCGGGAACACTGAAGCTTTCTTT; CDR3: CSVFRGNTEAFF
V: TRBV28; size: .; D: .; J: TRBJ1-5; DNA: TGTGCCAGCAGCTATAGGTCGGGGTATAGCAATCAGCCCCAGCATTTT; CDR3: CASSYRSGYSNQPQHF
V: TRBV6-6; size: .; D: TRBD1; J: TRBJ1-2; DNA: TGTGCCAGCAGTTACACAGGGGGAACTAACTATGGCTACACCTTC; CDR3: CASSYTGGTNYGYTF
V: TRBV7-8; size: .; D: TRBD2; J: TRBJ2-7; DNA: TGTGCCAGCAGCCTGCGGACTAGCGGTACTTCCCACTTC; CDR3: CASSLRTSGTSHF
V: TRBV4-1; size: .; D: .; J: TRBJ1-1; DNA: TGCGCCAGCAGCCACTCCTTGGACTCACGGGGAGCTTTCTTT; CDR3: CASSHSLDSRGAFF
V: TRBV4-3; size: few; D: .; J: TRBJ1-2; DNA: TGCGCCAGCAGCCAAGATACCGCGGGATATGGCTACACCTTC; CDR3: CASSQDTAGYGYTF
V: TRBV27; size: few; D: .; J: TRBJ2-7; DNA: TGTGCCAGCAGTTTATTAGGGGGGTCCTACGAGCAGTACTTC; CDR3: CASSLLGGSYEQYF
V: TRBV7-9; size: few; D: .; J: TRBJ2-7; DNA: TGTGCCAGCACCCCTCCACTTGGACGAACCTACGAGCAGTACTTC; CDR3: CASTPPLGRTYEQYF
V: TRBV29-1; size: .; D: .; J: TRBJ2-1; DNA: TGCAGCGTCTCAGGGTGGTCAGGTCGTGGCGATGAGCAGTTCTTC; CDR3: CSVSGWSGRGDEQFF
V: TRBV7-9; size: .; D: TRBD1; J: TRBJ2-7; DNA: TGTGCCAGCAGCTTAAGGGACAGGGGAGACGAGCAGTACTTC; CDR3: CASSLRDRGDEQYF